This note documents a single T cell receptor (beta chain) sequence. This sample stems from a study of technical replicates of blood from several donors. Clones were sequenced by immunoSEQ multiplex PCR, and TCRdb holds only the in-frame ones, with some missing. The sample lists some 74,000 clones; approximately 90% were seen once. CDR1 and CDR2 (germline): GTSNPN, SVGIG (reference sequence). V lost 0 bases and J 1 base, leaving 7 bases between the germline ends. The CDR3 extends over 14 amino acids. The rearrangement uses TRBV30 and TRBJ1-3; a weak D match, TRBD1 (5 bases). The sequence came from a human donor in good health. The material sequenced was T cells isolated from PBMCs. The CDR3 DNA sequence: TGTGCCTGGAGTGTAGGGGCATCTGGAAACACCATATATTTT. This gives the protein CAWSVGASGNTIYF.